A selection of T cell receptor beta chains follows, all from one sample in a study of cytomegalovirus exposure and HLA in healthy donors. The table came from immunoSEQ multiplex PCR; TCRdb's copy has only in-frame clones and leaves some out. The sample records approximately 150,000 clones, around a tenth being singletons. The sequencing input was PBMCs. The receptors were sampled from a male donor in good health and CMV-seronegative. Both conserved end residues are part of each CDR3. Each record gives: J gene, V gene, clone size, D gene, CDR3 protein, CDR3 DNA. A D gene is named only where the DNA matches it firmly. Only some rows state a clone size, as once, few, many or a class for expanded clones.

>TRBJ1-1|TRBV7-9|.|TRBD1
CASSLGTGGWTGNTEAFF
TGTGCCAGCAGCTTAGGGACAGGGGGATGGACGGGTAACACTGAAGCTTTCTTT
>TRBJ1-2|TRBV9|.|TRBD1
CASSLSTGGVGGYTF
TGTGCCAGCAGCCTCTCGACAGGGGGCGTAGGTGGCTACACCTTC
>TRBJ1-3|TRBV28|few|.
CASRPQTSGNTIYF
TGTGCCAGCAGACCTCAGACATCTGGAAACACCATATATTTT
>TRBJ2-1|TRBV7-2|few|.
CASSLRGALIPVF
TGTGCCAGCAGCTTACGGGGAGCTTTAATTCCGGTCTTC
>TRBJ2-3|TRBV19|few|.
CASSHMSQADTQYF
TGTGCCAGTAGCCACATGAGTCAGGCGGATACGCAGTATTTT
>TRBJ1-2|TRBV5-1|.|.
CASSLGTEDYGYTF
TGCGCCAGCAGCTTGGGGACGGAGGACTATGGCTACACCTTC
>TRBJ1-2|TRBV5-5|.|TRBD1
CASSTGTGDGYTF
TGTGCCAGCAGCACCGGGACAGGGGATGGCTACACCTTC
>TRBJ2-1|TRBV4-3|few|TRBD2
CASSQEAGGYNEQFF
TGCGCCAGCAGCCAAGAAGCGGGGGGGTACAATGAGCAGTTCTTC
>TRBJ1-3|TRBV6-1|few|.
CASSESRGGNTIYF
TGTGCCAGCAGTGAATCAAGGGGGGGAAACACCATATATTTT
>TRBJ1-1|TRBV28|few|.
CASSPPGGQGTEAFF
TGTGCCAGCAGCCCTCCCGGGGGTCAGGGCACTGAAGCTTTCTTT
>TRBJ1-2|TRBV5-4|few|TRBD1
CASAPDRQGPYGYTF
TGTGCCAGCGCCCCCGATAGACAGGGCCCCTATGGCTACACCTTC
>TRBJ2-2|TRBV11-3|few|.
CASSEGGTNTGELFF
TGTGCCAGCTCAGAAGGCGGGACTAACACCGGGGAGCTGTTTTTT
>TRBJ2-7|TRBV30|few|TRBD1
CAWSGGQGSYEQYF
TGTGCCTGGAGTGGGGGACAGGGGTCCTACGAGCAGTACTTC
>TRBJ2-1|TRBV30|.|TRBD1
CAWDRGVSYNEQFF
TGTGCCTGGGACAGGGGGGTCTCCTACAATGAGCAGTTCTTC
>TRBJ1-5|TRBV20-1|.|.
CSARGGQPQHF
TGCAGTGCTAGAGGGGGCCAGCCCCAGCATTTT
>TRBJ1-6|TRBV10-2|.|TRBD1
CASSELQGANSPLHF
TGCGCCAGCAGTGAATTACAGGGGGCGAATTCACCCCTCCACTTT
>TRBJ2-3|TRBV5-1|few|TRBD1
CASSLLQGRPDTQYF
TGCGCCAGCAGCTTGTTACAGGGGCGCCCAGATACGCAGTATTTT
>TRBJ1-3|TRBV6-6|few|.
CASTVTGEGNTIYF
TGTGCCAGCACAGTGACAGGAGAGGGGAACACCATATATTTT
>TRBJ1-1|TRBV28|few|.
CASSLWTANTEAFF
TGTGCCAGCAGCCTTTGGACAGCGAACACTGAAGCTTTCTTT
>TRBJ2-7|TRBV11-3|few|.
CASSSGVGEQYF
TGTGCCAGCAGCTCAGGGGTGGGCGAGCAGTACTTC
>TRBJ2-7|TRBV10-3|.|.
CAISAGGTSGSRAYF
TGTGCCATCAGTGCTGGCGGGACGTCGGGTAGTCGGGCGTACTTC
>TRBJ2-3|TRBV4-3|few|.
CASSQDMGGAGSTDTQYF
TGCGCCAGCAGCCAAGATATGGGCGGGGCCGGGAGCACAGATACGCAGTATTTT
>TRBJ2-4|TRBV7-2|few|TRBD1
CASSSGPGTGKNIQYF
TGTGCCAGCAGCTCAGGGCCCGGGACAGGGAAAAACATTCAGTACTTC
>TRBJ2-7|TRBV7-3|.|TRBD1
CASSSPGTGAYEQYF
TGTGCCAGCAGCTCCCCCGGGACAGGGGCCTACGAGCAGTACTTC
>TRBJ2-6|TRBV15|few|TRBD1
CATSRVQRGRGANVLTF
TGTGCCACCAGCAGAGTACAAAGGGGGCGCGGGGCCAACGTCCTGACTTTC
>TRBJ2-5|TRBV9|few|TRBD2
CASSATSGVQETQYF
TGTGCCAGCAGCGCCACTAGCGGGGTACAAGAGACCCAGTACTTC
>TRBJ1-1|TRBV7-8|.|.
CASSLGFAQPTEAFF
TGTGCCAGCAGCTTAGGATTCGCACAGCCCACTGAAGCTTTCTTT
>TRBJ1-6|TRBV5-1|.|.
CASSAVSSPVSPLHF
TGCGCCAGCAGCGCTGTGTCATCCCCGGTTTCACCCCTCCACTTT
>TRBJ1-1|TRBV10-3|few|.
CAIIGQLNTEAFF
TGTGCCATCATTGGACAGTTGAACACTGAAGCTTTCTTT
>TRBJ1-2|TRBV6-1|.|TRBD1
CASNKDRGGNYGYTF
TGTGCCAGCAACAAAGACAGGGGGGGTAACTATGGCTACACCTTC
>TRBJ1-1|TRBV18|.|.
CASSPTDIAGLNTEAFF
TGTGCCAGCTCACCAACGGACATCGCCGGTTTGAACACTGAAGCTTTCTTT
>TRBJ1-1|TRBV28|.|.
CASSLGRGAFF
TGTGCCAGCAGTTTAGGCCGCGGGGCTTTCTTT
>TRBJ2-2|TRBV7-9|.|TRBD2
CASSPGGGSDTGELFF
TGTGCCAGCAGCCCGGGGGGAGGAAGTGACACCGGGGAGCTGTTTTTT
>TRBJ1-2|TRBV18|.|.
CASSPVEGTANYGYTF
TGTGCCAGCTCACCCGTCGAAGGGACTGCTAACTATGGCTACACCTTC
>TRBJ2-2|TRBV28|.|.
CASRRDSSTGELFF
TGTGCCAGCAGGCGGGACAGTTCCACCGGGGAGCTGTTTTTT
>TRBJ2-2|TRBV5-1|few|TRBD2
CASSLDGTTTAGELFF
TGCGCCAGCAGCTTGGATGGGACTACAACCGCCGGGGAGCTGTTTTTT
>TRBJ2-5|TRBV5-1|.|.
CASSFRETQYF
TGCGCCAGCAGCTTCAGGGAGACCCAGTACTTC
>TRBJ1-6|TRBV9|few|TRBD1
CASSEQGRDSPLHF
TGTGCCAGCAGCGAACAGGGGCGGGATTCACCCCTCCACTTT
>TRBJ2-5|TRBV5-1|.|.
CASVDSYQETQYF
TGCGCCAGCGTGGACAGTTACCAAGAGACCCAGTACTTC
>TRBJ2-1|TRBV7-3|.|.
CASSSGTSYNEQFF
TGTGCCAGCAGCTCCGGGACATCCTACAATGAGCAGTTCTTC
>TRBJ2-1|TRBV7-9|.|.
CASSLGGSGSSYNEQFF
TGTGCCAGCAGCTTAGGGGGTAGCGGTAGCTCCTACAATGAGCAGTTCTTC
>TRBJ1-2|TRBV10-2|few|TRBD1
CASSESTVYRGPNYGYTF
TGCGCCAGCAGTGAGTCGACTGTTTACAGGGGGCCTAACTATGGCTACACCTTC
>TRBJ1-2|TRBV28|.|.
CASSLNRVDGYTF
TGTGCCAGCAGTTTAAACAGGGTAGATGGCTACACCTTC
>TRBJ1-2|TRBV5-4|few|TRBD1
CASSEAGTGISLPGYTF
TGTGCCAGCAGCGAGGCCGGGACAGGGATTTCTCTACCTGGCTACACCTTC
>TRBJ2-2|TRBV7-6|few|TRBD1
CASSLEAGGTGELFF
TGTGCCAGCAGCTTAGAGGCAGGGGGAACCGGGGAGCTGTTTTTT
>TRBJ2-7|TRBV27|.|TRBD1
CASSPRDRGGYEQYF
TGTGCCAGCAGTCCCCGGGACAGGGGAGGCTACGAGCAGTACTTC
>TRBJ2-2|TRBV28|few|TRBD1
CASRLIRGRNTGELFF
TGTGCCAGCAGGCTTATCAGGGGGCGGAACACCGGGGAGCTGTTTTTT
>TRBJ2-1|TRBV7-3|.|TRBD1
CASSLQPFIDPGGAGNEQFF
TGTGCCAGCAGCCTCCAACCCTTCATTGATCCAGGGGGCGCGGGGAATGAGCAGTTCTTC